This TCR beta chain was recovered during a study of shared clonotypes between healthy human individuals. Study-wide results and limits: The generation probabilities recorded for non-shared clonotypes fell below those of clonotypes shared by all four donors. Approximately 4.9% of naive CD4 clonotypes were shared across four donors.

Germline V gene sequence: CDR1 SGHDT, CDR2 YYEEEE. V was pared by 2 bases and J by 5 bases, with 4 bases of the junction left unmatched. This CDR3 spans 14 amino acids. The protocol was immunoSEQ multiplex PCR, while the TCRdb copy is restricted to in-frame clones and leaves out a portion. Among under 850,000 clones listed, about 92% were seen once. In the case of this clone: Its antigen is unidentified.

Terminally differentiated effector memory CD45RA+ cells were excluded from the naive CD8 cells, which were CD45RO-negative and positively selected for CCR7. Recent vaccinations or acute infections were absent in the healthy HIV-negative adult donors. Donors comprised only Caucasian adults living in Nashville, Tennessee. This chain uses TRBV5-6 with TRBJ1-1; 9 bases line up with TRBD1. Sequencing used naive CD8+ T cells sorted from blood. The TCR originated in a man aged 30 to 45 in good health. This chain's CDR3 is CASSLQGARTEAFF. In DNA form, the CDR3 reads TGTGCCAGCAGCTTACAGGGGGCGAGGACTGAAGCTTTCTTT. The full variable domain, rest sourced from reference TRBV5-6 and TRBJ1-1, is DAGVTQSPTHLIKTRGQQVTLRCSPKSGHDTVSWYQQALGQGPQFIFQYYEEEERQRGNFPDRFSGHQFPNYSSELNVNALLLGDSALYLCASSLQGARTEAFFGQGTRLTVV.